The present entry profiles one T cell receptor (beta chain) with its context. Its antigen remains unidentified. Base qualities are missing; no much larger clone stands one base away. The Qiagen DNeasy kit was used to extract genomic DNA both from unsorted PBMCs and from the negatively selected CD4+ and CD8+ fractions. Using primers that anneal to V and J segments, immunoSEQ multiplex PCR amplified the TCR beta CDR3 regions. A synthetic immune receptor repertoire was used to minimize amplification bias, and any remaining bias was removed computationally after sequencing. Processing in the source paper ran as follows. Repertoire diversity was quantified as the Shannon entropy index using custom Python scripts. The unsorted, CD4+ and CD8+ repertoires were each analyzed separately, with the exception of combined analyses, where CD4+ and CD8+ sequences were merged in silico. A clone counted as expanded when the clone's frequency after treatment rose at least 2-fold relative to C1D1, and clones undetected at baseline were given a pseudocount of 0.5. Singleton clones were defined as clones with 0 or 1 copy at C1D1, and non-singleton clones were defined as clones with 2 or more copies. Clones expanded in unsorted samples were assigned a CD4+, CD8+ or unknown annotation through matching of protein sequences in sorted samples from the same patient. Wilcoxon tests on paired samples were used to test diversity changes from C1D1 to C4D1. The immuneACCESS repertoire file appears here via TCRdb, limited to in-frame rearrangements. These files lack a portion of the clones; in checked studies, under half of the deficit traces to unresolved V genes, and the cause of the others is not known. That table supplies the V and J calls and clone size; D and trimming were determined from the DNA. Here the sample has tens of thousands of clones; approximately 90% occur a single time. Under 3.5% of the sample comes from the top ten.

CDR1 SGDLS and CDR2 YYNGEE are derived from the germline V gene. Germline trimming: 3 bases from V, 5 bases from J; junction bases outside gene matches: 12. From cysteine to phenylalanine, the CDR3 is 16 amino acids long. Only the CDR3 portion is preserved as DNA: 48 bases, with reading frame beginning at the first base. The meaning of the sample's time point label: cycle 4 day 1 (C4D1), after five to seven weeks of nivolumab. Every trial patient had relapsed after autologous stem cell transplantation, and cohorts A, B and C differed in prior brentuximab vedotin exposure. A total of under 70 patients with relapsed/refractory classical Hodgkin lymphoma made up the trial cohort, and each patient's best overall response was complete response, partial response or progressive disease. Trial patients were treated with single-agent nivolumab in the multi-cohort phase II CheckMate 205 trial. Best overall response was determined by an independent review committee according to the 2007 International Working Group response criteria. Trial PBMCs were collected immediately before nivolumab initiation (C1D1) and during therapy at cycle 2 day 1 and cycle 4 day 1. After peripheral blood was drawn into 8 mL Vacutainer Cell Preparation Tubes, PBMCs were isolated by centrifugation and then cryopreserved.

This entry comes from a study of PD-1 blockade in classical Hodgkin lymphoma (TCRdb year 2020). A note on the overall study: Nivolumab dosing was 3 mg/kg intravenously every 2 weeks, continuing until either disease progression or unacceptable toxicity. The study used TCR beta sequencing and CyTOF to define a peripheral blood immune signature of response to PD-1 blockade in classical Hodgkin lymphoma. The paper's findings and limits, for the study overall: Baseline diversity similar to that of newly diagnosed patients was observed in trial patients achieving complete response, whereas significantly lower diversity was observed in partial responders and progressors. Lower diversity was observed in patients in whom nivolumab was started less than 1 year after ASCT, and these patients were excluded from later analyses so that confounding by immune reconstitution would be avoided. Baseline TCR diversity was reported as lower in newly diagnosed patients than in healthy donors, and lower still in relapsed/refractory patients. CD4+ but not CD8+ TCR diversity rose significantly by C4D1 (p=0.0027 vs p=0.16), most apparent in complete responders (p=0.02). The study was limited to a single clinical trial cohort, and causes of repertoire differences, possibly disease activity or prior therapy, remained undefined.

The material was peripheral blood mononuclear cells (PBMCs), obtained before the fourth cycle of nivolumab. This chain joins TRBV9 to TRBJ2-3; 7 central nucleotides agree with TRBD2. This clonotype was obtained from a human donor with classical Hodgkin lymphoma. The CDR3 protein sequence reads: CASSEGVSGLRDTQYF. The nucleotides are TGTGCCAGCAGCGAGGGAGTTAGCGGGCTCCGAGATACGCAGTATTTT.